These 26 T cell receptor beta chains were sequenced from one sample in a study of T-cell reconstitution after alpha-beta-depleted transplantation in children listed by TCRdb under 2016. What this sample's treatment or condition label stands for: allogeneic hematopoietic cell transplantation with graft depleted of TCRalphabeta T cells and CD19 B cells. Library preparation employed PCR. Sequencing used an Illumina HiSeq 2500. TCR library preparation used molecular barcoding, with unique molecular identifiers applied to normalize quantification of the TCRbeta repertoire. Using fastp at Q25 and MiXCR, TCRdb reprocessed the public reads and kept productive beta chains. For every CDR3 protein sequence, its rows merge into one entry that carries the most common genes and DNA. This sample lists hundreds of thousands of distinct CDR3 sequences; 8.2% were detected once. The ten largest clonotypes hold approximately 6.3% of the sample.

The specimen was PBMCs, mostly from graft donor cells, collected 180 days after TCRalphabeta/CD19-depleted stem cell transplant. The receptors here all came from a male patient younger than 18 who had a stem cell transplant for acute lymphoblastic leukemia, so the T cells may come from the graft donor.

This clonotype was counted ten times or more. The chain links TRBV20-1 to TRBJ1-4; 7 bases match TRBD1. Germline CDR1 DFQATT, CDR2 SNEGSKA (reference sequence). Germline trimming cut 5 bases from V and 8 bases from J; bases unmatched to any gene: 5. The CDR3 is 12 residues long. This CDR3 reads CSAWDSREKLFF. CDR3 DNA: TGCAGTGCTTGGGACAGCCGAGAAAAACTGTTTTTT.

This clonotype has a count of ten or more. This chain connects TRBV9 to TRBJ2-7, with D unclear. This CDR3 contains 14 residues. The germline gives CDR1 SGDLS, CDR2 YYNGEE. The ends were cut back, 0 bases at V and 3 bases at J, with 10 bases in the middle. CDR3 DNA sequence: TGTGCCAGCAGCGTAGGGCTGGCGAACTACGAGCAGTACTTC. This codes for CASSVGLANYEQYF.

This clonotype was found many times. CDR3: CATSDSGTSGSNEQFF. The CDR3 DNA is TGTGCCACCAGTGATTCCGGGACTAGCGGGAGCAATGAGCAGTTCTTC. The rearrangement links TRBV24-1 to TRBJ2-1; 14 nucleotides agree with TRBD2. J gave up 6 bases and V 2 bases, and 2 bases lay outside the gene matches. The CDR3 loop spans 16 amino acids. CDR1 is KGHDR and CDR2 is SFDVKD in the germline V gene.

This clonotype has only a few counts. The rearrangement joins TRBV4-3 to TRBJ2-7; D is possibly TRBD1 or TRBD2 (6 bases each). CDR3 length: 15 amino acids. Germline V gene data show CDR1 as LGHNA and CDR2 as YSLEER. Trimming pared 0 bases from V and 4 bases from J, leaving 13 bases between. CDR3 protein: CASSQERGAGYEQYF. Written as DNA, the CDR3 is TGCGCCAGCAGCCAAGAAAGGGGGGCTGGTTACGAGCAGTACTTC.

In its sample, this clonotype was seen a few times. The rearrangement joins TRBV5-1 to TRBJ1-2; 8 bases match TRBD1. The CDR3 has 15 amino acids. Germline trimming cut 0 bases from V and 7 bases from J; bases unmatched to any gene: 8. Germline-derived CDR1 and CDR2 are SGHRS and YFSETQ. The CDR3 DNA reads as TGCGCCAGCAGCTTGGGACAGGGGTCGCAGAGTGGCTACACCTTC. Translated: CASSLGQGSQSGYTF.

This clonotype was recorded at least ten times. The genes are TRBV3-1 and TRBJ2-2; a possible D gene is TRBD1 (6 bases). Germline V gene lookup returns CDR1 LGHDT and CDR2 YNNKEL (reference sequence). The V and J ends lost 2 bases and 6 bases respectively, with 10 bases between them. This CDR3 comprises 14 residues. The CDR3 loop reads CASSQLQGSGELFF. Here the CDR3 DNA reads TGTGCCAGCAGCCAATTACAGGGATCCGGGGAGCTGTTTTTT.

This clonotype was recorded many times. The chain employs TRBV9 and TRBJ2-5, with D perhaps matching TRBD1 (6 bases). Germline V gene sequence: CDR1 SGDLS, CDR2 YYNGEE. The CDR3 has 12 residues. V was cut by 7 bases and J by 4 bases, with 11 bases left in between. DNA for the CDR3: TGTGCCAGCTCAGGGGTTGGAGAGACCCAGTACTTC. This encodes CASSGVGETQYF.

This clonotype was counted at least ten times. The CDR3 DNA is TGCAGCGTTGACGGGAGTAATGAGCAGTTCTTC. Its translation is CSVDGSNEQFF. This chain uses TRBV29-1 with TRBJ2-1; perhaps TRBD2 as D (6 bases). This CDR3 is 11 amino acids long. The ends were cut back, 3 bases at V and 7 bases at J, with 7 bases in the middle. Germline CDR1 SQVTM, CDR2 ANQGSEA.

The sample holds many counts of this clonotype. The chain combines TRBV24-1 with TRBJ2-1, with D perhaps TRBD2 (5 bases). Trimming took off 1 base at V and 7 bases at J, with 13 bases between the two ends. In germline, CDR1 is KGHDR, CDR2 SFDVKD. This CDR3 has 15 residues. The DNA of the CDR3 is TGTGCCACCAGTGATTTTGTCAAAGGGAGTAATGAGCAGTTCTTC. Protein: CATSDFVKGSNEQFF.

To note about this clonotype: A read error may be the cause here, since a much bigger clone is one base away. This sequence joins TRBV12-5 and TRBJ2-7, with 7 bases matching TRBD1. Germline V gene lookup returns CDR1 LGHNT and CDR2 FRNRAP. The CDR3 runs 14 residues. This CDR3 is CASGLPGQAYGQYF. The CDR3 bases are TGTGCTAGTGGACTACCCGGACAGGCCTACGGGCAGTACTTC. The full variable domain, rest sourced from reference TRBV12-5 and TRBJ2-7, is DARVTQTPRHKVTEMGQEVTMRCQPILGHNTVFWYRQTMMQGLELLAYFRNRAPLDDSGMPKDRFSAEMPDATLATLKIQPSEPRDSAVYFCASGLPGQAYGQYFGPGTRLTVT.

This clonotype was recorded many times. The genes are TRBV20-1 and TRBJ1-4, with a tentative D call TRBD1 (5 bases). Germline-derived CDR1 and CDR2 are DFQATT and SNEGSKA (reference sequence). V was cut by 0 bases and J by 3 bases, with 11 bases left in between. CDR3 length equals 15 residues. The CDR3 DNA reads TGCAGTGCTAGAGATCCACGGGGCGCTAATGAAAAACTGTTTTTT. Its protein is CSARDPRGANEKLFF.

This clonotype was found many times. This chain joins TRBV2 and TRBJ2-3; D gene unclear. CDR3 length equals 14 residues. Germline CDR1 SNHLY, CDR2 FYNNEI. V was cut by 6 bases and J by 7 bases, with 17 bases left in between. The CDR3 loop is CASSLGGTAYTQYF. The DNA for the CDR3 is TGTGCCAGCAGCTTGGGCGGTACAGCCTATACGCAGTATTTT.

Many counts were recorded for this clonotype. The chain joins TRBV11-2 to TRBJ2-3; 10 bases align to TRBD1. Per germline, CDR1 SGHAT and CDR2 FQNNGV. The length of the CDR3 is 17 residues. V dropped 5 bases and J dropped 2; count of bases not matched to a gene: 10. The CDR3 coding sequence is TGTGCCAGCAGCGAAACCGGGACAGGGGCCCTCACAGATACGCAGTATTTT. Amino acids: CASSETGTGALTDTQYF. The full variable domain, completed using reference TRBV11-2 and TRBJ2-3, is EAGVAQSPRYKIIEKRQSVAFWCNPISGHATLYWYQQILGQGPKLLIQFQNNGVVDDSQLPKDRFSAERLKGVDSTLKIQPAKLEDSAVYLCASSETGTGALTDTQYFGPGTRLTVL.

This clonotype occurred many times. V usage is TRBV5-6 and J usage is TRBJ2-7, with D possibly matching TRBD2 (6 bases). Trimming removed 4 bases at V and 7 bases at J, with 18 bases between. Per the germline V gene, CDR1 is SGHDT and CDR2 is YYEEEE. This CDR3 region has 14 residues. The CDR3 region is CASSLGGWGGEQYF. CDR3 sequence (DNA): TGTGCCAGCAGCCTCGGTGGGTGGGGAGGAGAGCAGTACTTC.

There are many counts of this clonotype. V usage is TRBV28 and J usage is TRBJ2-2; D unresolved. This CDR3 has 12 residues. The germline gives CDR1 MDHEN, CDR2 SYDVKM. The V and J ends lost 4 bases and 10 bases respectively, with 10 bases between them. The chain's CDR3 is CASSWVIPELFF. DNA of the CDR3: TGTGCCAGCAGTTGGGTCATTCCGGAGCTGTTTTTT. The entire variable domain, with the rest obtained from reference TRBV28 and TRBJ2-2, is as follows: DVKVTQSSRYLVKRTGEKVFLECVQDMDHENMFWYRQDPGLGLRLIYFSYDVKMKEKGDIPEGYSVSREKKERFSLILESASTNQTSMYLCASSWVIPELFFGEGSRLTVL.

This clonotype was seen ten or more times. This sequence joins TRBV7-2 and TRBJ2-7; 11 nucleotides match TRBD2. Per the germline V gene, CDR1 is SGHTA and CDR2 is FQGNSA. V was clipped by 0 bases and J by 3 bases; unmatched bases: 1. CDR3 length: 15 residues. CDR3 amino acids: CASSLAGLAVYEQYF. In nucleotides, the CDR3 is TGTGCCAGCAGCTTAGCGGGACTAGCGGTCTACGAGCAGTACTTC.

To note about this clonotype: A much larger clone lies one base from this, so it may be a read error. The CDR3 bases are TGTGCCAGCAGTTACTCGGCAGGGGGCAGGTTAGAAGAAAAACTGTTTTTT. Its protein is CASSYSAGGRLEEKLFF. The V call is TRBV6-5, the J call TRBJ1-4; 8 bases align to TRBD1. Trimming took 0 bases from V and 8 from J; bases not matched to a gene: 11. Germline V gene sequence: CDR1 MNHEY, CDR2 SVGAGI. This CDR3 contains 17 residues.

V and J are TRBV13 and TRBJ2-7; the D gene is possibly TRBD1 (6 bases). Germline V lookup: CDR1 PRHDT, CDR2 FYEKMQ (reference sequence). The V end lost 5 bases, the J end lost 3 bases, and 17 bases lay between the germline ends. The CDR3 loop spans 15 amino acids. The CDR3 reads CASSLLQGQNYEQYF. The DNA for the CDR3 is TGTGCCAGCAGCCTGCTACAGGGCCAGAACTACGAGCAGTACTTC. Variable domain in full (rest from reference TRBV13 and TRBJ2-7): AAGVIQSPRHLIKEKRETATLKCYPIPRHDTVYWYQQGPGQDPQFLISFYEKMQSDKGSIPDRFSAQQFSDYHSELNMSSLELGDSALYFCASSLLQGQNYEQYFGPGTRLTVT.

This clonotype was seen a handful of times. The chain's CDR3 is CASSQEIDGNYGYTF. CDR3 bases: TGCGCCAGCAGCCAAGAAATTGACGGAAACTATGGCTACACCTTC. The chain links TRBV4-3 to TRBJ1-2; no clear D gene. The V and J ends lost 0 bases and 2 bases respectively, with 10 bases between them. The length of the CDR3 is 15 residues. The V gene's germline CDR1 is LGHNA and CDR2 YSLEER.

V and J are TRBV20-1 and TRBJ2-7; no clear D gene. The CDR3 contains 13 residues. Trimming removed 0 bases from V and 1 base from J, with 7 bases in between. CDR1 DFQATT and CDR2 SNEGSKA come from the germline V gene (reference sequence). CDR3 region: CSARDAPSYEQYF. CDR3 bases: TGCAGTGCTAGAGATGCACCTTCCTACGAGCAGTACTTC.

This clonotype was seen at least ten times. V is TRBV12-3 or TRBV12-4 and J is TRBJ2-5; D remains unclear. Trimming shortened V by 3 bases and J by 1 base, and 9 bases separated the two germline ends. CDR3 length: 14 residues. CDR3 bases: TGTGCCAGCAGTTTGGCCCGCCTCCAAGAGACCCAGTACTTC. It codes for CASSLARLQETQYF.

In this sample, this clonotype turned up many times. This chain joins TRBV20-1 and TRBJ1-2; 7 bases fit TRBD1. Germline V lookup: CDR1 DFQATT, CDR2 SNEGSKA (reference sequence). CDR3 length equals 14 residues. The CDR3 spells CSPHEQGRDYGYTF. For the CDR3, the DNA is TGCAGCCCTCATGAACAGGGGAGGGACTATGGCTACACCTTC.

This clonotype was seen at least ten times. The rearrangement uses TRBV6-1 and TRBJ1-2, with TRBD1 identical over 7 bases. The V and J ends lost 6 bases and 0 bases, in that order; junction bases with no gene match: 7. Germline values: CDR1 MNHNS, CDR2 SASEGT. This CDR3 spans 15 amino acids. CDR3 DNA: TGTGCCAGCAGACGCCCAGGGGGAGCTAACTATGGCTACACCTTC. The encoded protein is CASRRPGGANYGYTF.

The chain is built from TRBV7-9 and TRBJ1-5; D is unclear. The germline V gene has CDR1 SEHNR and CDR2 FQNEAQ (reference sequence). CDR3 length equals 17 residues. Trimming left V 1 base short and J 1 base short, with 14 bases between. CDR3 DNA: TGTGCCAGCAGCTTAGAGGTATCCCCGGCCAGCAATCAGCCCCAGCATTTT. Its protein product is CASSLEVSPASNQPQHF. Combining the CDR3 with reference TRBV7-9 and TRBJ1-5 gives the whole variable domain DTGVSQNPRHKITKRGQNVTFRCDPISEHNRLYWYRQTLGQGPEFLTYFQNEAQLEKSRLLSDRFSAERPKGSFSTLEIQRTEQGDSAMYLCASSLEVSPASNQPQHFGDGTRLSIL.

This clonotype occurred many times. The J gene is TRBJ2-2, the V gene TRBV25-1; 7 bases agree with TRBD1. The CDR3 loop spans 17 amino acids. V dropped 1 base and J dropped 2; count of bases not matched to a gene: 7. Looked up from germline, CDR1 is MGHDK and CDR2 is SYGVNS. The CDR3 DNA is TGTGCCAGCAGTGAATGGGACAGCGGCCCAAACACCGGGGAGCTGTTTTTT. Protein sequence: CASSEWDSGPNTGELFF.

This clonotype was observed many times. The rearrangement uses TRBV11-3 and TRBJ2-1; the match to TRBD2 covers 11 bases. Germline assignment: CDR1 SGHNT and CDR2 YENEEA. V dropped 6 bases and J dropped 7; count of bases not matched to a gene: 8. This CDR3 comprises 15 residues. This CDR3 reads CASREPGLAVNEQFF. Here the CDR3 DNA reads TGTGCCAGCAGGGAGCCGGGACTAGCGGTAAATGAGCAGTTCTTC. Filled out from reference TRBV11-3 and TRBJ2-1, the complete variable domain reads EAGVVQSPRYKIIEKKQPVAFWCNPISGHNTLYWYLQNLGQGPELLIRYENEEAVDDSQLPKDRFSAERLKGVDSTLKIQPAELGDSAVYLCASREPGLAVNEQFFGPGTRLTVL.